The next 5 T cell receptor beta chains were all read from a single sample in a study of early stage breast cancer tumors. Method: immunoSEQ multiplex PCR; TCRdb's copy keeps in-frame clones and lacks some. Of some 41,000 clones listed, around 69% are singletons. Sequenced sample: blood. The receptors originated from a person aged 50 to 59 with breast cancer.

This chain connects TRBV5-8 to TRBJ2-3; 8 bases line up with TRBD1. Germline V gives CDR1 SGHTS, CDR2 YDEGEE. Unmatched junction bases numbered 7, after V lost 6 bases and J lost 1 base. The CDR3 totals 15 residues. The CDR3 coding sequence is TGTGCCAGCAATACAGGGGGACGAGGCACAGATACGCAGTATTTT. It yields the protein CASNTGGRGTDTQYF.

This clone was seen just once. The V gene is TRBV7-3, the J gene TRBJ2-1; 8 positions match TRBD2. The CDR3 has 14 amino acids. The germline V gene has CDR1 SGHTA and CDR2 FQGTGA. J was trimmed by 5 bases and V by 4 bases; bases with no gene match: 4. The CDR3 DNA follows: TGTGCCAGCAGCTCCGGGGGGGGAGACAATGAGCAGTTCTTC. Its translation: CASSSGGGDNEQFF.

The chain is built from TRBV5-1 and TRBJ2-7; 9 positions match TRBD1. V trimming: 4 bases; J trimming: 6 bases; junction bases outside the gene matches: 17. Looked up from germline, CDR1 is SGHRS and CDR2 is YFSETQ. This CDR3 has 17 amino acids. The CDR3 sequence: CASSPTLTGGRPSEQYF. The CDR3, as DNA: TGCGCCAGCAGCCCCACCCTGACAGGGGGAAGGCCTTCCGAGCAGTACTTC.

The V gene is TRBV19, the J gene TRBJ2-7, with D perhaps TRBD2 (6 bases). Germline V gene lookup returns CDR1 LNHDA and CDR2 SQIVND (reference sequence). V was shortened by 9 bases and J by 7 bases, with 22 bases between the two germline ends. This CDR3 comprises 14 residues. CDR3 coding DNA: TGTGCCAGCAGGCCCGGCGGGGCCCTAGGGGAGCAGTACTTC. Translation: CASRPGGALGEQYF.

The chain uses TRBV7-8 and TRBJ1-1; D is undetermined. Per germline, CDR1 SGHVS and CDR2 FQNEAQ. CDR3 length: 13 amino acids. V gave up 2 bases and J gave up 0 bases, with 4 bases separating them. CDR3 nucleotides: TGTGCCAGCAGCTTATCTCTGAACACTGAAGCTTTCTTT. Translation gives CASSLSLNTEAFF.